These T cell receptor beta chains were read from a single sample in a study of cytotoxic CD8 clonotypes in ibrutinib-treated CLL. TCRdb's copy holds only in-frame clones and misses some; the assay was immunoSEQ multiplex PCR. Found here are tens of thousands of clones, over 60% of them singletons; the top ten hold about two fifths. The specimen was PBMCs, collected after 12 months of ibrutinib treatment. The source of these receptors is a human donor with chronic lymphocytic leukemia. Each CDR3 is given with its conserved first and last residue. Each record gives: V gene, clone size, D gene, J gene, CDR3 DNA, CDR3 protein. A D gene is named only where the DNA matches it firmly. The size field is filled for only some rows; it gives once, few, many or a size class.

V gene: TRBV6-6
clone size: -
D gene: TRBD2
J gene: TRBJ2-7
CDR3 DNA: TGTGCCAGCAGTTATGGAGCGGGAAAGGAGTACTTC
CDR3 protein: CASSYGAGKEYF

V gene: TRBV11-2
clone size: few
D gene: -
J gene: TRBJ2-7
CDR3 DNA: TGTGCCAGCAGCTTAGACCCGGGGCTCACCTACGAGCAGTACTTC
CDR3 protein: CASSLDPGLTYEQYF

V gene: TRBV6-5
clone size: -
D gene: -
J gene: TRBJ1-6
CDR3 DNA: TGTGCCAGCAGTTACTCGGATTCACCCCTCCACTTT
CDR3 protein: CASSYSDSPLHF

V gene: TRBV5-6
clone size: -
D gene: TRBD2
J gene: TRBJ2-3
CDR3 DNA: TGTGCCAGCAGCAGCGGGACTAGCGGGATCACAGATACGCAGTATTTT
CDR3 protein: CASSSGTSGITDTQYF

V gene: TRBV6-1
clone size: -
D gene: TRBD2
J gene: TRBJ2-7
CDR3 DNA: TGTGCCAGCAGTGGACTAGCGGGAGTCGGCTCCTACGAGCAGTACTTC
CDR3 protein: CASSGLAGVGSYEQYF

V gene: TRBV6-4
clone size: -
D gene: TRBD2
J gene: TRBJ2-1
CDR3 DNA: TGTGCCAGCAGTGTAGAAAGCGGGACCTACAATGAGCAGTTCTTC
CDR3 protein: CASSVESGTYNEQFF

V gene: TRBV9
clone size: few
D gene: -
J gene: TRBJ1-2
CDR3 DNA: TGTGCCAGCAGCGTAGGCCCCCGGACAGCGAACTATGGCTACACCTTC
CDR3 protein: CASSVGPRTANYGYTF

V gene: TRBV7-3
clone size: -
D gene: TRBD1
J gene: TRBJ2-5
CDR3 DNA: TGTGCCAGCAGCTCCACAGGGGGACAAGAGACCCAGTACTTC
CDR3 protein: CASSSTGGQETQYF

V gene: TRBV2
clone size: -
D gene: TRBD1
J gene: TRBJ2-7
CDR3 DNA: TGTGCCAGCAAGAGGACAGGCCCCTACGAGCAGTACTTC
CDR3 protein: CASKRTGPYEQYF

V gene: TRBV27
clone size: -
D gene: TRBD1
J gene: TRBJ2-7
CDR3 DNA: TGTGCCAGTACTGACAGGGGGCCGGCCTACGAGCAGTACTTC
CDR3 protein: CASTDRGPAYEQYF

V gene: TRBV28
clone size: -
D gene: -
J gene: TRBJ1-2
CDR3 DNA: TGTGCCAGCAGCTCCGCAGGGGAGGAGGATGGCTACACCTTC
CDR3 protein: CASSSAGEEDGYTF

V gene: TRBV6-4
clone size: -
D gene: TRBD1
J gene: TRBJ1-2
CDR3 DNA: TGTGCCAGCAGTGACCGGGCAGGGGGCATAAGCTACACCTTC
CDR3 protein: CASSDRAGGISYTF

V gene: TRBV14
clone size: few
D gene: TRBD1
J gene: TRBJ2-7
CDR3 DNA: TGTGCCAGCAGCCTTACCGGGACAGCCTCCAACGAGCAGTACTTC
CDR3 protein: CASSLTGTASNEQYF

V gene: TRBV28
clone size: -
D gene: TRBD1
J gene: TRBJ2-3
CDR3 DNA: TGTGCCAGCAGTGCCGGGACAGGATACACAGATACGCAGTATTTT
CDR3 protein: CASSAGTGYTDTQYF

V gene: TRBV5-1
clone size: -
D gene: -
J gene: TRBJ2-5
CDR3 DNA: TGCGCCAGCAGAAACAGGGATGAGACCCAGTACTTC
CDR3 protein: CASRNRDETQYF

V gene: TRBV6-1
clone size: -
D gene: -
J gene: TRBJ2-7
CDR3 DNA: TGTGCCAGCTGTCAGGTACAAACCTACGAGCAGTACTTC
CDR3 protein: CASCQVQTYEQYF

V gene: TRBV5-1
clone size: -
D gene: -
J gene: TRBJ2-2
CDR3 DNA: TGCGCCAGCAGCCCCATCGGGGTCGGCACCGGGGAGCTGTTTTTT
CDR3 protein: CASSPIGVGTGELFF

V gene: TRBV6-5
clone size: -
D gene: TRBD2
J gene: TRBJ2-1
CDR3 DNA: TGTGCCAGCAGGCCGGCGGGAGGGCACAATGAGCAGTTCTTC
CDR3 protein: CASRPAGGHNEQFF

V gene: TRBV5-4
clone size: -
D gene: TRBD1
J gene: TRBJ1-2
CDR3 DNA: TGTGCCAGCAGCTTGGGGGCCGGGACAGGGGGCGGATTTGGCTACACCTTC
CDR3 protein: CASSLGAGTGGGFGYTF

V gene: TRBV18
clone size: -
D gene: -
J gene: TRBJ2-2
CDR3 DNA: TGTGCCAGCTCACCAAGCACAGGGTTCACCGGGGAGCTGTTTTTT
CDR3 protein: CASSPSTGFTGELFF

V gene: TRBV7-3
clone size: -
D gene: -
J gene: TRBJ1-1
CDR3 DNA: TGTGCCAGCAGCTTAGGGGGAGGCACTGAAGCTTTCTTT
CDR3 protein: CASSLGGGTEAFF

V gene: TRBV18
clone size: -
D gene: -
J gene: TRBJ1-4
CDR3 DNA: TGTGCCAGCTCACCCCTCGACAGTGGAACTAATGAAAAACTGTTTTTT
CDR3 protein: CASSPLDSGTNEKLFF

V gene: TRBV15
clone size: medium-sized
D gene: TRBD2
J gene: TRBJ2-7
CDR3 DNA: TGTGCCACCAGCAGGGGTATAACCGGCGGGGGTTTACCCCACGAGCAGTACTTC
CDR3 protein: CATSRGITGGGLPHEQYF

V gene: TRBV25-1
clone size: -
D gene: -
J gene: TRBJ2-2
CDR3 DNA: TGTGCCAGCAGTGAAACAGGACAGTGGACCCCCGGGGAGCTGTTTTTT
CDR3 protein: CASSETGQWTPGELFF

V gene: TRBV28
clone size: -
D gene: TRBD1
J gene: TRBJ1-3
CDR3 DNA: TGTGCCAGCAGTTTAGGACAGGGGGTCTCTGGAAACACCATATATTTT
CDR3 protein: CASSLGQGVSGNTIYF

V gene: TRBV30
clone size: few
D gene: TRBD2
J gene: TRBJ2-7
CDR3 DNA: TGTGCCTGGAGTACTAGCGGGGCCAACTCCTGGAACGCCTACGAGCAGTACTTC
CDR3 protein: CAWSTSGANSWNAYEQYF

V gene: TRBV19
clone size: -
D gene: -
J gene: TRBJ2-3
CDR3 DNA: TGTGCCAGCGGCTGGGAATCAAGCACAGATACGCAGTATTTT
CDR3 protein: CASGWESSTDTQYF

V gene: TRBV6-5
clone size: -
D gene: -
J gene: TRBJ2-7
CDR3 DNA: TGTGCCAGCAGTTACTCTGGCGGTAGCTCCTACGAGCAGTACTTC
CDR3 protein: CASSYSGGSSYEQYF

V gene: TRBV15
clone size: -
D gene: -
J gene: TRBJ2-5
CDR3 DNA: TGTGCCACCAGCTCAGGTCGGGGGCAAGAGACCCAGTACTTC
CDR3 protein: CATSSGRGQETQYF

V gene: TRBV30
clone size: -
D gene: TRBD1
J gene: TRBJ2-7
CDR3 DNA: TGTGCCTTGGGACAGGGGGCATACGAGCAGTACTTC
CDR3 protein: CALGQGAYEQYF

V gene: TRBV11-2
clone size: -
D gene: -
J gene: TRBJ2-7
CDR3 DNA: TGTGCCAGCAGCTTCCCAGGCATCTACGAGCAGTACTTC
CDR3 protein: CASSFPGIYEQYF

V gene: TRBV19
clone size: few
D gene: TRBD1
J gene: TRBJ1-5
CDR3 DNA: TGTGCCAGCCAACTTTCCCGACAGGGTGTGGGCAATCAGCCCCAGCATTTT
CDR3 protein: CASQLSRQGVGNQPQHF

V gene: TRBV5-6
clone size: few
D gene: TRBD2
J gene: TRBJ2-3
CDR3 DNA: TGTGCCAGCAGCTTGGCGCGGGAGTGGGGGACAGATACGCAGTATTTT
CDR3 protein: CASSLAREWGTDTQYF

V gene: TRBV6-1
clone size: -
D gene: -
J gene: TRBJ2-7
CDR3 DNA: TGTGCCAGCAGCCCACGGGACCCTCAGGAGTACTTC
CDR3 protein: CASSPRDPQEYF

V gene: TRBV28
clone size: -
D gene: -
J gene: TRBJ2-7
CDR3 DNA: TGTGCCAGCAGTTTTGGGGAGGTCATATACTACGAGCAGTACTTC
CDR3 protein: CASSFGEVIYYEQYF

V gene: TRBV7-9
clone size: -
D gene: -
J gene: TRBJ2-7
CDR3 DNA: TGTGCCAGCAGGCCCAGGGACTCTTACGAGCAGTACTTC
CDR3 protein: CASRPRDSYEQYF

V gene: TRBV7-9
clone size: -
D gene: TRBD2
J gene: TRBJ2-7
CDR3 DNA: TGTGCCAGCAGCTTAGGGACTAGCGGGACCTACGAGCAGTACTTC
CDR3 protein: CASSLGTSGTYEQYF

V gene: TRBV5-1
clone size: -
D gene: -
J gene: TRBJ2-2
CDR3 DNA: TGCGCCAGCAGCTCTAACGCACAGGAGAACACCGGGGAGCTGTTTTTT
CDR3 protein: CASSSNAQENTGELFF

V gene: TRBV4-3
clone size: -
D gene: -
J gene: TRBJ2-3
CDR3 DNA: TGCGCCAGCAGCCTCTCGTACGGGGGATTTGGCACAGATACGCAGTATTTT
CDR3 protein: CASSLSYGGFGTDTQYF

V gene: TRBV6-6
clone size: -
D gene: -
J gene: TRBJ2-1
CDR3 DNA: TGTGCCAGCAGTTATCTTACTTACGGGGTTGAGCAGTTCTTC
CDR3 protein: CASSYLTYGVEQFF

V gene: TRBV5-1
clone size: -
D gene: -
J gene: TRBJ2-4
CDR3 DNA: TGCGCCAGCAGCTTGGTCGGCACTAGCAGCAACATTCAGTACTTC
CDR3 protein: CASSLVGTSSNIQYF

V gene: TRBV5-5
clone size: -
D gene: -
J gene: TRBJ1-4
CDR3 DNA: TGTGCCAGCAGCTTTTCAACTAATGAAAAACTGTTTTTT
CDR3 protein: CASSFSTNEKLFF

V gene: TRBV11-2
clone size: -
D gene: -
J gene: TRBJ2-1
CDR3 DNA: TGTGCCAGCAGCTTAGATTACGGGAATGAGCAGTTCTTC
CDR3 protein: CASSLDYGNEQFF

V gene: TRBV29-1
clone size: -
D gene: TRBD2
J gene: TRBJ2-1
CDR3 DNA: TGCAGCGGGGTCGGACTAGCGGGAGTCAATGAGCAGTTCTTC
CDR3 protein: CSGVGLAGVNEQFF

V gene: TRBV5-1
clone size: few
D gene: -
J gene: TRBJ1-2
CDR3 DNA: TGCGCCAGCAGCTTGGTGCCAGGGCCAACGGTGGCATATGGCTACACCTTC
CDR3 protein: CASSLVPGPTVAYGYTF